This TCR beta chain was identified in a study of shared clonotypes between healthy human individuals (dated by TCRdb to about 2020). For the study in its entirety: Three men and two women, aged 18 to 49 years, made up the cohort. For each donor, CD4 naive and CD4 memory were each given three plates, CD8 naive was given two plates, and CD8 memory was given one plate. Blood TCR repertoires of about 5 healthy adults were deeply sequenced to estimate repertoire size and the extent of clonotype sharing between individuals. To increase sequencing depth and limit assay-specific biases, TCR repertoire library preparation and sequencing were carried out by different laboratories using diverse techniques. Leukapheresis yielded between about 0.94 and 8.9 billion PBMCs per donor.

Regarding this clone: It has no known antigen specificity. Per-nucleotide qualities are absent, and no much larger clonotype sits a single base away.

The germline V gene encodes CDR1 KGHSH and CDR2 LQKENI. Clipping removes 4 bases from V and 3 bases from J, with 5 as the unmatched junction base count. The CDR3 starts with the cysteine, ends with the phenylalanine, and has 15 residues. Kept here is only the CDR3 DNA, which spans 45 bases and is read in frame from base 1. Study-level results and caveats: Pairwise subsampling indicated that sequencing depth was expected to affect the degree of clonotype sharing among donors. Sampling was limited to blood, and TCR repertoires in tissue likely differ from TCR repertoires in blood. Even with the large sequencing depth, rarefaction of the sorted-subset datasets indicated that sequencing was incomplete. Higher generation probabilities were observed for clonotypes shared by all four sorted-subset donors than for non-shared clonotypes. Naive subsets generally had larger estimated clonotype richness than memory subsets did. Because the study included a small number of donors, the genetic and exposure-history diversity represented was limited. Sharing across a few donors was observed for roughly 5.4% of naive CD4, under 4% of naive CD8, 2% to 2.5% of memory CD4, and around 0.42% of memory CD8 clonotypes.

Using the deep immunoSEQ assay, multiplex PCR amplified TCR CDR3 regions from genomic DNA. Extracted genomic DNA from each cell subset was distributed evenly across all wells of several immunoSEQ 96-well plates, and each plate was treated as a replicate. For sorted subsets, roughly 200 ng of genomic DNA, equivalent to roughly 33,000 T cell genomes, went into each replicate PCR. Purified libraries were measured with a Qubit 3.0 fluorometer, size-checked on a Bioanalyzer 2100, and measured again with the KAPA Library Quantification kit. Every immunoSEQ 96-well plate was sequenced on a dedicated single-read 150-cycle Illumina NextSeq 550 flow cell. The paper's data handling went like this. The immunoSEQ output contained only junctional sequences without quality scores, so filtering could not match that applied to full-length reads. Sequences were annotated with PyIR, a Python wrapper for IgBLAST v1.9, using IMGT germline references to assign V/J genes and CDR3. Reads with weak V/J assignments (E-value above 1e-6), missing CDR3, stop codons, out-of-frame junctions, or ambiguous translated residues were removed. V3J clonotypes were defined as sequences sharing an identical inferred V gene, J gene, and CDR3 amino acid sequence. Percentage overlap between repertoires was calculated by dividing the number of shared unique clonotypes by the size of the smaller repertoire. Richness of each repertoire was evaluated using RTK rarefaction, the Chao1 estimator, and Recon v2.1 estimates of unobserved clonotypes. Generation probabilities for all TCRbeta clonotypes obtained by the gDNA method from several donors were computed using OLGA. Imported from immuneACCESS, the table was reduced by TCRdb to in-frame sequences with V and J called. These copies leave out some clones; in studies compared against another copy, an unresolved V gene accounts for under half, and the cause of the remainder is not known. The D gene and trimming were derived from the DNA, and the V and J assignments and clone size from that table. In all, the sample holds roughly 2.6 million clones, and just over 90% of those were seen once. The leading ten clones occupy about 0.13% of the sample.

The donors were healthy, HIV-negative adults with no recently reported acute infections or vaccinations. Every donor was a Caucasian adult residing in Nashville, Tennessee, USA. CD4+ T cells were enriched by magnetic negative selection; naive cells were then positively selected on CD45RA, and the negative fraction formed the memory subset. Blood was obtained by leukapheresis, after which PBMCs were separated by Ficoll-Histopaque density gradient centrifugation and cryopreserved in liquid nitrogen vapor phase. Analytical flow cytometry was used to check the purity and quantity of every magnetically sorted T cell population. From each sorted fraction, genomic DNA was isolated and quantified by UV absorbance on a Nanodrop 2000c.

Sample: naive CD4+ T cells sorted from blood. Read against the paper, the sample's cell subset or site label means: CD45RA+ positively selected. The rearrangement combines TRBV18 with TRBJ1-5, and 8 junctional nucleotides match TRBD1. The source of this sequence is a man between 18 and 35 years old in good health. The CDR3 has the sequence CASSRTGGVNQPQHF. In nucleotide form, the sequence is TGTGCCAGCTCACGTACAGGGGGAGTCAATCAGCCCCAGCATTTT.